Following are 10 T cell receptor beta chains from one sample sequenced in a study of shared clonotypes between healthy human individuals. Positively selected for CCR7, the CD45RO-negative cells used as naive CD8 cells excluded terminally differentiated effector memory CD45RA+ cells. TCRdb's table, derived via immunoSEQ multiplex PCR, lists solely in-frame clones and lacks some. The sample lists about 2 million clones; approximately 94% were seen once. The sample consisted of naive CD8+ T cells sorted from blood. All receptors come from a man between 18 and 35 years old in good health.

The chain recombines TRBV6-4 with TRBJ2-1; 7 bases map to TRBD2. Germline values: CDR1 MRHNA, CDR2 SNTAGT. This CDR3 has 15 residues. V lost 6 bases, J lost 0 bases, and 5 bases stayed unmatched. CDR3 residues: CASSEGRASYNEQFF. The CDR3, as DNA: TGTGCCAGCAGCGAAGGGAGGGCCTCCTACAATGAGCAGTTCTTC.

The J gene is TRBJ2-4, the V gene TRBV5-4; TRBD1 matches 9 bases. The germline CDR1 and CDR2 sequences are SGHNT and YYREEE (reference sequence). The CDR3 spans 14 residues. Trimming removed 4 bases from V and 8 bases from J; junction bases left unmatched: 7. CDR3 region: CASSPRDRADIQYF. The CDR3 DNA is TGTGCCAGCAGCCCCCGGGACAGGGCAGACATTCAGTACTTC.

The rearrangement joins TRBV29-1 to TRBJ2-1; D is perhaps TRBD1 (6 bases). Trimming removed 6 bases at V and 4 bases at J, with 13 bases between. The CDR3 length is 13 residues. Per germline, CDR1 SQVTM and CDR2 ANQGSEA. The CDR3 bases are TGCAGCGTACCTACAGGGATTTACAATGAGCAGTTCTTC. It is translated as CSVPTGIYNEQFF.

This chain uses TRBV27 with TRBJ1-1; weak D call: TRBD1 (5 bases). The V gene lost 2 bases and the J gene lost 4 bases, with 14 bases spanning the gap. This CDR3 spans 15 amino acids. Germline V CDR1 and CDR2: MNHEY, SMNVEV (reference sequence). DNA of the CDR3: TGTGCCAGCAGTTTAGATGGGGGGGAGGGCACTGAAGCTTTCTTT. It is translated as CASSLDGGEGTEAFF.

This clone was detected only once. CDR3 region: CASSTTGGEQYF. The CDR3, as DNA: TGTGCCAGCAGCACCACAGGTGGCGAGCAGTACTTC. This chain joins TRBV7-9 and TRBJ2-7; tentative D call: TRBD1 (5 bases). The V gene lost 5 bases and the J gene lost 6 bases, with 11 bases spanning the gap. Germline CDR1 is SEHNR and CDR2 is FQNEAQ (reference sequence). The CDR3 runs 12 residues.

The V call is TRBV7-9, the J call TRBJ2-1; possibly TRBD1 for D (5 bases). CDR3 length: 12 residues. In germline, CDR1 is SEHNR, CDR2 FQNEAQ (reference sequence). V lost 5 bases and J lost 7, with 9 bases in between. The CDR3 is CASSAGLNEQFF. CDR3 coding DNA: TGTGCCAGCAGCGCAGGGTTAAATGAGCAGTTCTTC.

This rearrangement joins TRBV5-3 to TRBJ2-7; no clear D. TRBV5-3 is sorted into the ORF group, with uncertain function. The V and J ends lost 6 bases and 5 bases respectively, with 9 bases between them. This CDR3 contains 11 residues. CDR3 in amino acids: CARISGDEQYF. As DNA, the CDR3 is TGTGCCAGAATATCTGGCGACGAGCAGTACTTC.

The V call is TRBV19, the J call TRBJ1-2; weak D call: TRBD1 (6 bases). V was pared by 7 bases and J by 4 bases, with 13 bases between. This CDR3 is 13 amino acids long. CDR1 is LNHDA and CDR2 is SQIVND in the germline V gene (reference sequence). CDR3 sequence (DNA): TGTGCCAGTAATTCGGACAGCCCCTATGGCTACACCTTC. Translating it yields CASNSDSPYGYTF.

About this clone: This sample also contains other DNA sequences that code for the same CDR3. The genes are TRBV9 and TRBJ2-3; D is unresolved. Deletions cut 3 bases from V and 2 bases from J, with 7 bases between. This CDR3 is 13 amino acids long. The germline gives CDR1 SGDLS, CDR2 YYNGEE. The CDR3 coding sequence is TGTGCCAGCAGCGCCGGAGCCACAGATACGCAGTATTTT. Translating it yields CASSAGATDTQYF.

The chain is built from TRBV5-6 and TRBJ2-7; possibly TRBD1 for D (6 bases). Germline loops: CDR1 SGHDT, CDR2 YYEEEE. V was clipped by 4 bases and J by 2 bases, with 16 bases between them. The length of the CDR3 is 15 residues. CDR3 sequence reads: CASSLGTYLPYEQYF. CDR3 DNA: TGTGCCAGCAGCCTCGGGACATACCTCCCCTACGAGCAGTACTTC.